This T cell receptor (beta chain) stems from a study of blood T cell repertoires in COVID-19. Per the original methods: Amplification of reference gene primers provided the estimated nucleated cell counts. TCRdb's copy holds only in-frame clones and misses some; the assay was immunoSEQ multiplex PCR. V, J and clone size reflect that table, while D and trimming were determined from the DNA. The data show around 150,000 clones, almost 80% seen once. The V gene's germline CDR1 is SGHRS and CDR2 YFSETQ. The germline V and J ends were trimmed by 0 bases and 1 base, with 11 bases remaining between them. The CDR3 spans 16 residues.

The TCR was taken from a man in his fifties or sixties who had recovered from COVID-19. Sequenced: peripheral blood. The chain recombines TRBV5-1 with TRBJ2-4; tentatively, D is TRBD1 (6 bases). CDR3 nucleotides: TGCGCCAGCAGCTTGGCCCCAGGGGTGGCCAAAAACATTCAGTACTTC. As protein: CASSLAPGVAKNIQYF. Filled out from reference TRBV5-1 and TRBJ2-4, the complete variable domain reads KAGVTQTPRYLIKTRGQQVTLSCSPISGHRSVSWYQQTPGQGLQFLFEYFSETQRNKGNFPGRFSGRQFSNSRSEMNVSTLELGDSALYLCASSLAPGVAKNIQYFGAGTRLSVL.